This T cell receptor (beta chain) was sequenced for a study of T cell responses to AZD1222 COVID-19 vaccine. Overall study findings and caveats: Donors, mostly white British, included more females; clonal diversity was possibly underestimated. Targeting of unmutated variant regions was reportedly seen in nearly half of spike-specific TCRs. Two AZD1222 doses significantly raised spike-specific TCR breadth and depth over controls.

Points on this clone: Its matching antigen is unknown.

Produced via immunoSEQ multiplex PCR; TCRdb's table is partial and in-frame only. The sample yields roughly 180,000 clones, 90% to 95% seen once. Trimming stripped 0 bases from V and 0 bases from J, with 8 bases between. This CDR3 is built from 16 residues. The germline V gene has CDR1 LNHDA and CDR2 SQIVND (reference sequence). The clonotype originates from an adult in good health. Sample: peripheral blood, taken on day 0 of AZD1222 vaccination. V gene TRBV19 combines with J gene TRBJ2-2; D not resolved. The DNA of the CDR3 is TGTGCCAGTAGTATAGATGGGGAAGCGAACACCGGGGAGCTGTTTTTT. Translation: CASSIDGEANTGELFF.